This TCR beta chain stems from a study of tissue T cells after allogeneic stem cell transplantation. Remarks on this clone: This sample includes further DNA sequences coding for the same CDR3.

TCRdb's copy holds only in-frame clones and misses some; the assay was immunoSEQ multiplex PCR. The sample shows 5,000 to 6,500 clones, about 64% of them seen only once. Per the germline V gene, CDR1 is KGHSH and CDR2 is LQKENI. The CDR3 is 13 residues long. Trimming pared 5 bases from V and 0 bases from J, leaving 4 bases between. The receptor's source is a woman aged 18-49 years with breast cancer. The sequenced sample was duodenum tissue, obtained at autopsy. J is TRBJ1-4 and V is TRBV18; no clear D gene. CDR3 amino acids: CASSSATNEKLFF. CDR3 bases: TGTGCCAGCTCATCGGCAACTAATGAAAAACTGTTTTTT.